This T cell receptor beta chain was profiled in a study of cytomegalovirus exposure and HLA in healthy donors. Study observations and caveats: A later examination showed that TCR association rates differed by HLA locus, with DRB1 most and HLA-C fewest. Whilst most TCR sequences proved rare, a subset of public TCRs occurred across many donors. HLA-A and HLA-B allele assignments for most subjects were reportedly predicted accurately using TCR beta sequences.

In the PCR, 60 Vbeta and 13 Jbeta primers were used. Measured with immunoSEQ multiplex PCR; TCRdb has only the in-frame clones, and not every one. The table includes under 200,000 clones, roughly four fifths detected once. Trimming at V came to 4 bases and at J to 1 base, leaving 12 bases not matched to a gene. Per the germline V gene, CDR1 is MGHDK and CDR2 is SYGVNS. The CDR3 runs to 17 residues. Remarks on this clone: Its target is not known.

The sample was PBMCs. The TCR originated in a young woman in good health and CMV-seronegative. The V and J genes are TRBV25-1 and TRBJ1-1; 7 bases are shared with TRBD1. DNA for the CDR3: TGTGCCAGCAGTGGGCGAATTACCGGGACAGCGAACACTGAAGCTTTCTTT. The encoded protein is CASSGRITGTANTEAFF. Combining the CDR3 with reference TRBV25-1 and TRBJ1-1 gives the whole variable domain EADIYQTPRYLVIGTGKKITLECSQTMGHDKMYWYQQDPGMELHLIHYSYGVNSTEKGDLSSESTVSRIRTEHFPLTLESARPSHTSQYLCASSGRITGTANTEAFFGQGTRLTVV.